Sequencing of this T cell receptor (beta chain) was carried out in a study of T-cell reconstitution after alpha-beta-depleted transplantation in children (dated by TCRdb to about 2016). Context from the whole study: T-cell immune reconstitution after TCRalphabeta/CD19-depleted allogeneic hematopoietic cell transplantation in children was quantitatively tracked in the study by means of TCR repertoire profiling.

On the study overall, not on this receptor specifically: In some patients, the high TCRbeta diversity seen at day 60 was put down to recipient T cells and intrathymic progenitors that had survived conditioning. Hyperexpanded clone frequencies declined over subsequent months; after one year, T-cell counts and TCRbeta diversity were mostly attributed to newly produced T cells. The apparently early recovery of alphabetaT-cell counts about two months after transplant reportedly depended on only several hundred rapidly expanded clones that came from non-depleted graft cells.

Reading the label with the study, this specimen's treatment or condition is: allogeneic hematopoietic cell transplantation with graft depleted of TCRalphabeta T cells and CD19 B cells. TCRalphabeta/CD19-depleted allogeneic hematopoietic cell grafts were given to the transplant recipients, all of whom were children. This clonotype was seen more than once but under ten times. Its antigen target is currently unknown. No much larger clone is present one base from it, and per-base qualities are unavailable. The CDR3 measures 17 amino acids from cysteine to phenylalanine. Only the CDR3 portion is preserved as DNA: 51 bases, with reading frame beginning at the first base. V is cut back by 1 base and J by 8 bases, with 11 bases in the junction unmatched. Looking up the germline V gene yields CDR1 MGHRA and CDR2 YSYEKL. The method was PCR. This sample was sequenced with an Illumina HiSeq 2500. To normalize quantification of the TCRbeta repertoire, the TCR libraries were built with molecular barcoding that relied on unique molecular identifiers. TCRdb reran the public reads through fastp at Q25 and MiXCR, keeping productive beta chains. Each record represents a unique CDR3 protein, reported with the most common genes and DNA among its rows. For this sample there are 700,000 to 950,000 distinct CDR3 sequences; less than 20% appear just once. The top ten clonotypes cover roughly 5% of the sample.

Here the sequenced sample was PBMCs, mostly from graft donor cells, taken 360 days after TCRalphabeta/CD19-depleted stem cell transplant. The chain is assembled from TRBV4-1 and TRBJ1-4; TRBD1 agrees with 9 junctional bases. The clonotype was recovered from a male patient aged 10 to 17 who had a stem cell transplant for acute lymphoblastic leukemia, so the T cells may come from the graft donor. For the CDR3, the sequence is CASSQAQGARLNEKLFF. The nucleotides read TGCGCCAGCAGCCAAGCACAGGGGGCTCGCCTGAACGAAAAACTGTTTTTT.